Listed here is a single T cell receptor (beta chain). The sample is drawn from a study of blood T cell repertoires in COVID-19. Sequencing used immunoSEQ multiplex PCR; TCRdb keeps in-frame clones, though not all of them. The sample holds about 290,000 clones, around four fifths seen once. The clonotype was recovered from a woman aged 50 to 65 with active or convalescent COVID-19. What was sequenced was peripheral blood.

The CDR3 sequence is CASMPGQGTNQPQHF. The CDR3 coding sequence is TGTGCCAGCATGCCGGGACAGGGTACCAATCAGCCCCAGCATTTT. J is TRBJ1-5 and V is TRBV6-5, with 9 bases fitting TRBD1. CDR3 size: 15 residues. J was trimmed by 3 bases and V by 7 bases; bases with no gene match: 7. From germline, CDR1 is MNHEY and CDR2 SVGAGI.